This section outlines one T cell receptor (beta chain) sequence together with its context. Antigen specificity is unknown. Relative to the germline gene, one junction end is altered; a read error may explain this. Germline V gene data show CDR1 as DFQATT and CDR2 as SNEGSKA (reference sequence). The CDR3 contains 11 residues. During the collection period, no donor immune events like infections were recorded. The data belong to a study of identifying expanded T cells in peripheral blood. Study results and caveats: Across healthy donors, higher total template counts meant significantly greater approximately 2-week count variance.

This table comes from immunoSEQ multiplex PCR, and its TCRdb copy is limited to in-frame clones, with some not included. The table lists roughly 130,000 clones, approximately 86% of them singletons. Material: blood. The chain carries TRBV20-1 and TRBJ2-1, with no clear D. This clonotype was sampled from a person aged 18 to 69 in good health. The CDR3 is CSARKTPPEIF. CDR3 nucleotides: TGCAGTGCTAGAAAGACCCCACCCGAGATCTTC.